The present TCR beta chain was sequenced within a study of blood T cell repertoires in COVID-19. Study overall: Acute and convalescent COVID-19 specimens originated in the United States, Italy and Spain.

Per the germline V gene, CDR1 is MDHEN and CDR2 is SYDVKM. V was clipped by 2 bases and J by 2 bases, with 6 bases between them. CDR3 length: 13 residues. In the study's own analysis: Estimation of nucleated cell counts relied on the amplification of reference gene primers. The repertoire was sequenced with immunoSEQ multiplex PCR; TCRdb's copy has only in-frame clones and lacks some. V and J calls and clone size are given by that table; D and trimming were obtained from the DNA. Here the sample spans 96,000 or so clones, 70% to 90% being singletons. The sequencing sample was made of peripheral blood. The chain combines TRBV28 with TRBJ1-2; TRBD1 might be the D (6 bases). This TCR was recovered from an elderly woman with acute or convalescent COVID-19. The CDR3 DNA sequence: TGTGCCAGCAGTTTAAGGGGGAACTATGGCTACACCTTC. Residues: CASSLRGNYGYTF.